This T cell receptor (beta chain) originates from a study of siplizumab effects on memory and regulatory T cells. The data were produced by immunoSEQ multiplex PCR, yet TCRdb's version contains in-frame clones alone and is incomplete. The sample consists of more than 85,000 clones, about 93% of them appearing once. Regarding this clone: Its antigen remains unknown.

Study-level results: Few alloreactive clones mapped to unstimulated subsets.

Germline V gene data show CDR1 as KGHSH and CDR2 as LQKENI. The CDR3 runs 13 residues. Deletions cut 3 bases from V and 5 bases from J, with 10 bases between. The receptor comes from a human donor in good health. The specimen sequenced was Tregs sorted from blood. The V and J genes are TRBV18 and TRBJ1-2; D gene uncertain. CDR3 coding DNA: TGTGCCAGCTCACCTCACCGGGATTATGGCTACACCTTC. This sequence encodes CASSPHRDYGYTF.